A selection of T cell receptor beta chains follows, all from one sample in a study of blood T cell repertoires in COVID-19. The data were produced by immunoSEQ multiplex PCR, yet TCRdb's version contains in-frame clones alone and is incomplete. The sample lists 180,000 or so clones, 80% to 90% occurring once. Sequencing used peripheral blood. These receptors came from a woman older than 75 with acute or convalescent COVID-19. CDR3s include the opening cysteine and the closing phenylalanine or tryptophan. A D gene is named only where the DNA matches it firmly.

NA,13,TRBV7-2,TRBJ1-4,TGTGCCAGCAGCTTAGATTGGGCAGAAAAACTGTTTTTT,CASSLDWAEKLFF
TRBD2,17,TRBV3-1/TRBV3-2,TRBJ2-3,TGTGCCAGCAGCCAGGCCCAGACGGGACTAGCCTCGGATACGCAGTATTTT,CASSQAQTGLASDTQYF
NA,16,TRBV7-2,TRBJ2-1,TGTGCCAGCAGCTTAGCCGGGTCCCGTGCTTACAATGAGCAGTTCTTC,CASSLAGSRAYNEQFF
NA,15,TRBV14,TRBJ1-1,TGTGCCAGCAGCCGATCGACAGGTTTGAACACTGAAGCTTTCTTT,CASSRSTGLNTEAFF
NA,14,TRBV19,TRBJ2-5,TGTGCCAGTAGGAGAGGGGGAGGGCAAGAGACCCAGTACTTC,CASRRGGGQETQYF
TRBD2,16,TRBV28,TRBJ2-3,TGTGCCAGCAGTTTGCCCGGACTAGCGGGAGCAGATACGCAGTATTTT,CASSLPGLAGADTQYF
TRBD1,13,TRBV29-1,TRBJ2-3,TGCAGCGGGGAGACAGGGGGAACAGATACGCAGTATTTT,CSGETGGTDTQYF
NA,14,TRBV3-1/TRBV3-2,TRBJ1-4,TGTGCCAGCAGACTTAGGGAGGGAAATGAAAAACTGTTTTTT,CASRLREGNEKLFF
NA,15,TRBV6-5,TRBJ1-3,TGTGCCAGCAGTTACGGGGGCCTCTCTGGAAACACCATATATTTT,CASSYGGLSGNTIYF
TRBD1,16,TRBV18,TRBJ1-2,TGTGCCAGCTCCCCCGGGACAGGGCCCCATAACTATGGCTACACCTTC,CASSPGTGPHNYGYTF